This T cell receptor beta chain was observed in a study of CD8+ T cells in alopecia areata. Background on the study: Treated patients were given 5 to 10 mg oral tofacitinib twice daily. For treated patients, severity scores reflected the percentage of scalp area affected. Findings and limits, study-wide: Many of the expanded lesional clones endured in scalp and blood while on tofacitinib.

RNA, once extracted, was reverse transcribed into cDNA for use as the sequencing template. Here immunoSEQ multiplex PCR was the method, and the copy in TCRdb shows in-frame clones only, minus some. The data show some 210,000 clones, under 70% seen once. Treatment here: oral pan-JAK inhibitor, 5-10 mg twice daily. Germline loops: CDR1 MNHEY, CDR2 SMNVEV (reference sequence). This CDR3 is built from 14 residues. V lost 3 bases to trimming and J lost 2 bases, with 11 bases between them. In the case of this clone: Its antigen remains unidentified.

The sample consisted of CD4+ T cells sorted from blood, taken at week 44, from a patient treated with tofacitinib. The TCR sequence derives from a human donor with alopecia areata. V is TRBV27 and J is TRBJ2-7; maybe TRBD1 (5 bases). The CDR3: CASSFKGLPYEQYF. DNA for the CDR3: TGTGCCAGCAGTTTCAAGGGGCTCCCCTACGAGCAGTACTTC.